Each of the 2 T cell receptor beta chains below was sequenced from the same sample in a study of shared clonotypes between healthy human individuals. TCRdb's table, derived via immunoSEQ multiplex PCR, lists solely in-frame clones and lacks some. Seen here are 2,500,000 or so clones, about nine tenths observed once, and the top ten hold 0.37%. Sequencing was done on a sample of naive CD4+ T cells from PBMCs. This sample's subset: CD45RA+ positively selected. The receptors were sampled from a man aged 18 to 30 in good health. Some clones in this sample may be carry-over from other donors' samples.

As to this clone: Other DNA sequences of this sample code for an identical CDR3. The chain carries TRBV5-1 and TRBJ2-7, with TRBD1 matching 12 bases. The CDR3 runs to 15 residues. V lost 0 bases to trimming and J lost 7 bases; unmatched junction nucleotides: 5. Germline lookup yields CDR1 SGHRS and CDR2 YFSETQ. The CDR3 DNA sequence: TGCGCCAGCAGCTTGGGGGACAGGGGGCTCTATGAGCAGTACTTC. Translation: CASSLGDRGLYEQYF. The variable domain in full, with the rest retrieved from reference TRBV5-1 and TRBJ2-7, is KAGVTQTPRYLIKTRGQQVTLSCSPISGHRSVSWYQQTPGQGLQFLFEYFSETQRNKGNFPGRFSGRQFSNSRSEMNVSTLELGDSALYLCASSLGDRGLYEQYFGPGTRLTVT.

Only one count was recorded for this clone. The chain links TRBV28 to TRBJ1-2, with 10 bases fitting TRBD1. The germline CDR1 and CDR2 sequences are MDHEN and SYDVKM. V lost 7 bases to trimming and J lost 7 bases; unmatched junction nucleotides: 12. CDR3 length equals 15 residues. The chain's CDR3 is CASTLRQGASSGYTF. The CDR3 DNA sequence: TGTGCCAGCACCCTCCGACAGGGGGCATCGTCTGGCTACACCTTC.